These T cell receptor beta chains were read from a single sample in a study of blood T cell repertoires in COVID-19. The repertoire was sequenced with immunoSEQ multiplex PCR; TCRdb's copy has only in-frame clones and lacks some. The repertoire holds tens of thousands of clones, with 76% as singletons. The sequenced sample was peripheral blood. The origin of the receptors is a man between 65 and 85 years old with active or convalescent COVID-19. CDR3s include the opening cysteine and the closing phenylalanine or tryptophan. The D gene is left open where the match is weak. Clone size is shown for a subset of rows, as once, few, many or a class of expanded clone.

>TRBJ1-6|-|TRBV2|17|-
TGTGCCAGCAGTGAAGGGGGCGGATTTCTTAAGGGCTCACCCCTCCACTTT
CASSEGGGFLKGSPLHF
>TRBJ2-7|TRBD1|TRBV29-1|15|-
TGCAGCGTCTACCCACCGGGACAGGGGTCGGGCGAGCAGTACTTC
CSVYPPGQGSGEQYF
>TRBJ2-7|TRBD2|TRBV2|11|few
TGTGCCAGCCAGCGGGAGTACGAGCAGTACTTC
CASQREYEQYF
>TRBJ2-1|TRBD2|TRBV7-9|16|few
TGTGCCAGCAGTTCGGCCGGGACTAGCGGGGTGGATGAGCAGTTCTTC
CASSSAGTSGVDEQFF
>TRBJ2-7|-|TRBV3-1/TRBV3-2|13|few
TGTGCCAGCAGCCAACAGGGCTCCTACGAGCAGTACTTC
CASSQQGSYEQYF
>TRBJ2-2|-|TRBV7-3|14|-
TGTGCCAGCACTCCCGCCGTGGGAGGCGGGGAGCTGTTTTTT
CASTPAVGGGELFF
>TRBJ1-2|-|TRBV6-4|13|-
TGTGCCAAGCTATCGGGGGGCAACTATGGCTACACCTTC
CAKLSGGNYGYTF
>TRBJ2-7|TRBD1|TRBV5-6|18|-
TGTGCCAGCAGCCTGTGGACAGGGGCCATCTCTAACTCGCACGAGCAGTACTTC
CASSLWTGAISNSHEQYF
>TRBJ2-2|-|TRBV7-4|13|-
TGTGCCAGCACCGAAAAGAGACACCGGGGAGCTGTTTTT
CASTEKRHRGAVF
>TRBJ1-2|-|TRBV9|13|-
TGTGCCAGCAGCGCCGGCCGGGGGACGGTCTACACCTTC
CASSAGRGTVYTF
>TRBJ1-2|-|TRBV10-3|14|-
TGTGCCATCAGTGTTGCGGGGGTTACCTATGGCTACACCTTC
CAISVAGVTYGYTF
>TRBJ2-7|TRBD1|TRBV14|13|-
TGTGCCAGCAGCCGGGACAGGGGCTACGAGCAGTACTTC
CASSRDRGYEQYF
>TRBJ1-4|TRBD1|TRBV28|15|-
TGTGCCAGCAGCCTTACGGGACAGACTAATGAAAAACTGTTTTTT
CASSLTGQTNEKLFF
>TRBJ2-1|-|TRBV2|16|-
TGTGCCAGCAGTGGAGGGCGCGGGGGCCTCAACAATGAGCAGTTCTTC
CASSGGRGGLNNEQFF
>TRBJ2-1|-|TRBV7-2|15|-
TGTGCCAGCAGCCTCCTAGTGGAGACCTACAATGAGCAGTTCTTC
CASSLLVETYNEQFF
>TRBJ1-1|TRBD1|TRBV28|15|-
TGTGCCAGCAGGACACCGGGACAGGTTGGGACTGAAGCTTTCTTT
CASRTPGQVGTEAFF
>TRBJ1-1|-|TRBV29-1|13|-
TGCAGCGTTTTGTGGCACCGGAACACTGAAGCTTTCTTT
CSVLWHRNTEAFF
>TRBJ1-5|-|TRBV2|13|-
TGTGCCAGCAGGGGGGACATTAATCAGCCCCAGCATTTT
CASRGDINQPQHF
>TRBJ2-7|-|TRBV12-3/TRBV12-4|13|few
TGTGCCAGCAGTTTTTGGGGGCCCTACGAGCAGTACTTC
CASSFWGPYEQYF
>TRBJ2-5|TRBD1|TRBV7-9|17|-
TGTGCCAGCAGCCCACCGGGACAGGGGGTTCTAAAAGAGACCCAGTACTTC
CASSPPGQGVLKETQYF
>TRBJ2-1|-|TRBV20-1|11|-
TGCAGTGCACACAGGGTACACGAGCAGTTCTTC
CSAHRVHEQFF
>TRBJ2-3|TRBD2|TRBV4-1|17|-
TGCGCCAGCAGCCAAGATAGCGGGGGGAGGAGGTTTGATACGCAGTATTTT
CASSQDSGGRRFDTQYF
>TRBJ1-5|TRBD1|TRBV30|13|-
TGTGCCTGGTCCGGGACAGCGAATCAGCCCCAGCATTTT
CAWSGTANQPQHF
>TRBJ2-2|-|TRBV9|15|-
TGTGCCAGCAGCGTAAGGTCTAGCGTTACCGGGGAGCTGTTTTTT
CASSVRSSVTGELFF
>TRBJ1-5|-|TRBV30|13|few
TGTGCCTGGAGTGTGGAGGGCCATCAGCCCCAGCATTTT
CAWSVEGHQPQHF
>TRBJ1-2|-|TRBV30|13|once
TGTGCCTGGAGTCAGTCGAAACTAAGTGGCTACACCTTC
CAWSQSKLSGYTF
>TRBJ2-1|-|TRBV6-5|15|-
TGTGCCAGCAGTTACTCTACCAGGGGCTGGAATGAGCAGTTCTTC
CASSYSTRGWNEQFF
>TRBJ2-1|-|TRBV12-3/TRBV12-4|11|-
TGTGCCAGCAGTTTCGGGGGGCGGCAGTTCTTC
CASSFGGRQFF
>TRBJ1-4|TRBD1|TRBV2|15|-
TGTGCCAGCAGCGACAGGGTTTCTGCTAATGAAAAACTGTTTTTT
CASSDRVSANEKLFF
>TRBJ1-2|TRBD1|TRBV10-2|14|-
TGCGCCAGCAGGGACCGGGACAGGGCCTATGGCTACACCTTC
CASRDRDRAYGYTF
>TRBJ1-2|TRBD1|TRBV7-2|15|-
TGTGCCAGCAGCTTAGGAGACAGGGGGCTTGGTGGCTACACCTTC
CASSLGDRGLGGYTF
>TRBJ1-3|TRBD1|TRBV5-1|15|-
TGCGCCAGCAGCTTGAGGACAGGCTCTGGAAACACCATATATTTT
CASSLRTGSGNTIYF
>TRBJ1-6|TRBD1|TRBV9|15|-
TGTGCCAGCAGCGCCCGACAGGGCCAGAATTCACCCCTCCACTTT
CASSARQGQNSPLHF
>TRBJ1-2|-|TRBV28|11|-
TGTGCCAGCGGAGGGAACTATGGCTACACCTTC
CASGGNYGYTF
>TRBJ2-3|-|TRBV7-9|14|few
TGTGCCAGCAGCTTTGAGGGAAGTACAGATACGCAGTATTTT
CASSFEGSTDTQYF
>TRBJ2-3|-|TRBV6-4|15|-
TGTGCCAGCAGCTCAGAGGGTCTCGGCACAGATACGCAGTATTTT
CASSSEGLGTDTQYF
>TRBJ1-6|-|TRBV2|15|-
TGTGCCAGCAGTGAAGCTCTCAGGGGTAATTCACCCCTCCACTTT
CASSEALRGNSPLHF
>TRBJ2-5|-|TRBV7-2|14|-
TGTGCCAGCAGTCCCAAGGGGTCCCAAGAGACCCAGTACTTC
CASSPKGSQETQYF
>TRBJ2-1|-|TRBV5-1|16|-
TGCGCCAGCAGCTTGGTCGGGGGGCCGGGCGTCAATGAGCAGTTCTTC
CASSLVGGPGVNEQFF
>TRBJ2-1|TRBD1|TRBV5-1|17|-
TGCGCCAGCAGCTTGGGTGGGGATTCCGGGACAGGGGCTCAGCAGTTCTTC
CASSLGGDSGTGAQQFF
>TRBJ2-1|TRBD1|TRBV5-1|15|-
TGCGCCAGCAGCTTCACAGGGGAAACCTACAATGAGCAGTTCTTC
CASSFTGETYNEQFF
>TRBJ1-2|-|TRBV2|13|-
TGTGCCAGCAGTGAAGGGACAGTCTATGGCTACACCTTC
CASSEGTVYGYTF
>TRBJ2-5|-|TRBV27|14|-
TGTGCCAGCAGTTTAGAGAAAAGGGGTGAGACCCAGTACTTC
CASSLEKRGETQYF